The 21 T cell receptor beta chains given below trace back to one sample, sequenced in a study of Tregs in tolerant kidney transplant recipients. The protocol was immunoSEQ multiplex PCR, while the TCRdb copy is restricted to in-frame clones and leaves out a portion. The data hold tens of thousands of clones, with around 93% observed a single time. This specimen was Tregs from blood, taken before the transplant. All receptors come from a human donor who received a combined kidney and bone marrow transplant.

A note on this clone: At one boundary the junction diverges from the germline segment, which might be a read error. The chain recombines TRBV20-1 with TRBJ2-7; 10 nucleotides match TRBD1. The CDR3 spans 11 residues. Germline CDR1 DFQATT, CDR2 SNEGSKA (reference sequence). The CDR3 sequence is CSARGQGAPAF. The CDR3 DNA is TGCAGTGCTAGAGGACAGGGGGCGCCGGCCTTC.

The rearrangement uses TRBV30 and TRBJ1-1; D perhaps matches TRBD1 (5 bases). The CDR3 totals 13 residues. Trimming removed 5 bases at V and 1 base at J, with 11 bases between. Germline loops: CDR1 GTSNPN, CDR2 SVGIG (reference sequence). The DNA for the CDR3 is TGTGCCTGGGGACACGGCAAGAACACTGAAGCTTTCTTT. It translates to CAWGHGKNTEAFF.

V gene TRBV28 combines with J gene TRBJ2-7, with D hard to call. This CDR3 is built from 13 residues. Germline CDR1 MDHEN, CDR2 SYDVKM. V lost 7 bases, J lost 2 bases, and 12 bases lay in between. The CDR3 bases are TGTGCCAGCAACCCACAAGGTACCTACGAGCAGTACTTC. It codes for CASNPQGTYEQYF.

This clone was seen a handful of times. The CDR3 bases are TGTGCCTGGCGGACAGGCCGTAACTATGGCTACACCTTC. Its translation: CAWRTGRNYGYTF. This rearrangement joins TRBV30 to TRBJ1-2; 7 nucleotides align to TRBD1. The V segment lost 5 bases and the J segment 1 base; nucleotides outside the gene matches: 4. This CDR3 has 13 residues. CDR1 is GTSNPN, CDR2 SVGIG, per germline (reference sequence).

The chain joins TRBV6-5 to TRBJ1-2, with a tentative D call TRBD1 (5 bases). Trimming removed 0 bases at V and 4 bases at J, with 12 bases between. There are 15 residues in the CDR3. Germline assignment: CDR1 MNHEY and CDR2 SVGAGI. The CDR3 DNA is TGTGCCAGCAGTTACTCGGGGGGGGGATCCTATGGCTACACCTTC. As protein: CASSYSGGGSYGYTF.

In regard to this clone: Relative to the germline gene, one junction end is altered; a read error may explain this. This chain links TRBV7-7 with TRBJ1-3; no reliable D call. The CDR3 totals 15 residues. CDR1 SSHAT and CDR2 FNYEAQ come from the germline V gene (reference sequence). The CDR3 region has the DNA TGTGCTAGCAGCCAAGACGGGAACTCTGGGAGCACCATATATTTT. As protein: CASSQDGNSGSTIYF. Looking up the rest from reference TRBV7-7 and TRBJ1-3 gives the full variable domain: GAGVSQSPRYKVTKRGQDVTLRCDPISSHATLYWYQQALGQGPEFLTYFNYEAQPDKSGLPSDRFSAERPEGSISTLTIQRTEQRDSAMYRCASSQDGNSGSTIYFGEGSWLTVV.

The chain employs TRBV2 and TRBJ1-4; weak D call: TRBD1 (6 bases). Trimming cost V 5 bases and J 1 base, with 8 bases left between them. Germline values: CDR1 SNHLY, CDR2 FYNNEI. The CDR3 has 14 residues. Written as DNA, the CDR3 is TGTGCCAGCAGTCAACAGGGAACTAATGAAAAACTGTTTTTT. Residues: CASSQQGTNEKLFF.

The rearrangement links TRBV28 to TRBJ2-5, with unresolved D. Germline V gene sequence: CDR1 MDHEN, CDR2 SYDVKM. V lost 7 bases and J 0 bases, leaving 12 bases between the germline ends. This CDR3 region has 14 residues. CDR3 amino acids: CASTRQDYQETQYF. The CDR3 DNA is TGTGCCAGCACCAGGCAGGATTACCAAGAGACCCAGTACTTC.

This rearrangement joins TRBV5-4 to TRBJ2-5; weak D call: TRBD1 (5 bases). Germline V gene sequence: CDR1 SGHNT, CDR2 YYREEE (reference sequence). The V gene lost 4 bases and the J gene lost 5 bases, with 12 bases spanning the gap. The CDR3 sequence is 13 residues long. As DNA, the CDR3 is TGTGCCAGCAGCCGCGACAGTTGGGAGACCCAGTACTTC. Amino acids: CASSRDSWETQYF.

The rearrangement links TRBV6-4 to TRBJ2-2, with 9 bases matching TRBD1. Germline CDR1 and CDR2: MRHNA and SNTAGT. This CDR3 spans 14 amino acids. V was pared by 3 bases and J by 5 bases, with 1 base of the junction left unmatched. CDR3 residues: CASSEQGATGELFF. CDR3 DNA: TGTGCCAGCAGTGAACAGGGGGCAACCGGGGAGCTGTTTTTT.

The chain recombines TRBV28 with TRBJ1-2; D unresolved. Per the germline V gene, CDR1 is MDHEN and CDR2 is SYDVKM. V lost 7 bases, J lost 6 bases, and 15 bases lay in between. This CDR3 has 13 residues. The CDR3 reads CASTFLKGDGYTF. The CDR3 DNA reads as TGTGCCAGCACCTTCCTAAAGGGCGATGGCTACACCTTC.

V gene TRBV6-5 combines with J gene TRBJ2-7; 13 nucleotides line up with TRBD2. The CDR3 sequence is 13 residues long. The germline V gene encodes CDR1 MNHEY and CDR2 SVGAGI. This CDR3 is CATSGRARHEQYF. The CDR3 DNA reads TGTGCTACTAGCGGGAGGGCCCGTCACGAGCAGTACTTC.

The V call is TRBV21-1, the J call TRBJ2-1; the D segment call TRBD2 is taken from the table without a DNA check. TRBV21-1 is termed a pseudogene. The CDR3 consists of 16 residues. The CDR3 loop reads CASSKWTSGNDNEQFF. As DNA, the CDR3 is TGTGCCAGCAGCAAGTGGACTAGCGGGAACGACAATGAGCAGTTCTTC.

CDR3 in DNA: TGTGCCAGCAGTTTTGCGTACAATCAGCCCCAGCATTTT. It translates to CASSFAYNQPQHF. This chain links TRBV6-5 with TRBJ1-5, with D uncertain. The V end lost 4 bases, the J end lost 3 bases, and 7 bases lay between the germline ends. The CDR3 is made up of 13 amino acids. CDR1 MNHEY and CDR2 SVGAGI come from the germline V gene.

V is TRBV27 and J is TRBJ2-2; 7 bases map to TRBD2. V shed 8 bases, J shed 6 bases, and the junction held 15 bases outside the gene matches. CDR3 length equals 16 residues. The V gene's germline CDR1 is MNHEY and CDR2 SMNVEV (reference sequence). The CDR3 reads CASAWLGGRLAGELFF. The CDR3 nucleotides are TGTGCCAGCGCCTGGTTGGGGGGGAGGCTCGCCGGGGAGCTGTTTTTT.

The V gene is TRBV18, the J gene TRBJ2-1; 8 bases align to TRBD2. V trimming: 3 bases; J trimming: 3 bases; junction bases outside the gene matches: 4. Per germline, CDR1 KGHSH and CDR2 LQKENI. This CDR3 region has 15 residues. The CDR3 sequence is CASSPSGGFYNEQFF. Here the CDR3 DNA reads TGTGCCAGCTCACCGAGCGGGGGCTTCTACAATGAGCAGTTCTTC. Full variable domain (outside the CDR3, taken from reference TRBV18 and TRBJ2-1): NAGVMQNPRHLVRRRGQEARLRCSPMKGHSHVYWYRQLPEEGLKFMVYLQKENIIDESGMPKERFSAEFPKEGPSILRIQQVVRGDSAAYFCASSPSGGFYNEQFFGPGTRLTVL.

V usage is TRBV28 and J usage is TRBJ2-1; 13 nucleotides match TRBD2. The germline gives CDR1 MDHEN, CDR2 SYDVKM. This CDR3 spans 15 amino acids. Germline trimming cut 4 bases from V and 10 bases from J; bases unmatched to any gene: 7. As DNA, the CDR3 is TGTGCCAGCAGTTCGCCGGGACTAGCGGGATTCGAGCAGTTCTTC. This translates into CASSSPGLAGFEQFF. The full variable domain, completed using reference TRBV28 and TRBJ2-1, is DVKVTQSSRYLVKRTGEKVFLECVQDMDHENMFWYRQDPGLGLRLIYFSYDVKMKEKGDIPEGYSVSREKKERFSLILESASTNQTSMYLCASSSPGLAGFEQFFGPGTRLTVL.

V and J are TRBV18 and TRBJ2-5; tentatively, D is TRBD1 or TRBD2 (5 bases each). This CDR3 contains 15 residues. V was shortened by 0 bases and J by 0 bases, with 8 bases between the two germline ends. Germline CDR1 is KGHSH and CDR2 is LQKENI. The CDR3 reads CASSPPGTYQETQYF. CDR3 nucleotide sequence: TGTGCCAGCTCACCACCCGGGACGTACCAAGAGACCCAGTACTTC.

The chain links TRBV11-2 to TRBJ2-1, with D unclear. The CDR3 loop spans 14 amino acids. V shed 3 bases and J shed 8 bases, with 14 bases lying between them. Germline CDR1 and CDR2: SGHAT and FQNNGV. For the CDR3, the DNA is TGTGCCAGCAGCTTCGACCCTGCGGTGCATGAGCAGTTCTTC. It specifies CASSFDPAVHEQFF.

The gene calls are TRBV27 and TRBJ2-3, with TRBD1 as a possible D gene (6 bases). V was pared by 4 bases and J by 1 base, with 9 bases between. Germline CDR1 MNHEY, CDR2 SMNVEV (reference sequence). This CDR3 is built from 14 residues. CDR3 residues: CASSWHRGTDTQYF. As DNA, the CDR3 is TGTGCCAGCAGTTGGCACAGGGGCACAGATACGCAGTATTTT.

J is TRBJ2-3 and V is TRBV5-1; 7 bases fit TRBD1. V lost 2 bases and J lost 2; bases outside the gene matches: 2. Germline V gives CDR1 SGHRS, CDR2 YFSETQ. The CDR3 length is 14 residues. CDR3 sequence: CASSLGQDTDTQYF. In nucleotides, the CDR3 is TGCGCCAGCAGCTTAGGACAGGACACAGATACGCAGTATTTT.